The following is a T cell receptor (beta chain) sequence with its context. CDR3 length: 14 amino acids. Per the germline V gene, CDR1 is MGHDK and CDR2 is SYGVNS. The V and J ends lost 2 bases and 8 bases, in that order; junction bases with no gene match: 2. The sample is drawn from a study of blood T cell repertoires in COVID-19. Whole-study context: Collection of acute and convalescent COVID-19 samples took place in the United States, Italy and Spain. T cells, B-cell-depleted T cells, or PBMCs supplied cDNA or gDNA.

In the authors' methods: Estimation of nucleated cell counts relied on the amplification of reference gene primers. Method: immunoSEQ multiplex PCR; TCRdb's copy keeps in-frame clones and lacks some. That table furnishes V, J and clone size, whereas the DNA furnished D and trimming. This table has around 200,000 clones, less than 85% appearing once. The receptor was derived from a human donor in a cohort sampled during active COVID-19. Sequencing input: peripheral blood. The V and J genes are TRBV25-1 and TRBJ1-3; 11 bases agree with TRBD1. The CDR3 reads CASSERDRGDTIYF. CDR3 nucleotide sequence: TGTGCCAGCAGTGAACGGGACAGGGGGGACACCATATATTTT.